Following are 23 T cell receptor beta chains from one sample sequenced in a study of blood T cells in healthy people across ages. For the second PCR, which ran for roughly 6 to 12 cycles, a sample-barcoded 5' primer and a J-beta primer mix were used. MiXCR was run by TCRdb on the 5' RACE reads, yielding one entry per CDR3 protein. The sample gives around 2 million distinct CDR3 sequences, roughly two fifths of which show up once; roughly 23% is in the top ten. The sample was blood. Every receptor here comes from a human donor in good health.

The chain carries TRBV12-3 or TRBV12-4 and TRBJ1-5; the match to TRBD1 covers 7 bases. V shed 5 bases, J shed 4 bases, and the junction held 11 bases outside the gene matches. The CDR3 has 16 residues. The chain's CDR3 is CASSAKEGAGNQPQHF. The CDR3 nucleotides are TGTGCCAGCAGTGCGAAAGAGGGGGCTGGTAATCAGCCCCAGCATTTT.

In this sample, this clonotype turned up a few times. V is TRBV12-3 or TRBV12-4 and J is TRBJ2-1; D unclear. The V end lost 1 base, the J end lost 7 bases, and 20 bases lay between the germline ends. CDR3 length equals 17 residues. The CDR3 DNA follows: TGTGCCAGCAGTTTAGGTCGTATATCGATCGGCCCAAATGAGCAGTTCTTC. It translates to CASSLGRISIGPNEQFF.

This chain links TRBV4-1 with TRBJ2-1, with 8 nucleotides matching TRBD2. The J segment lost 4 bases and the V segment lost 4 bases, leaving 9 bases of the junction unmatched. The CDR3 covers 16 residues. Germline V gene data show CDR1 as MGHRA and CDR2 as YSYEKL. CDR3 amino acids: CASSPRKRGFYNEQFF. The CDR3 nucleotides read TGCGCCAGCAGCCCCCGGAAGCGGGGGTTTTACAATGAGCAGTTCTTC.

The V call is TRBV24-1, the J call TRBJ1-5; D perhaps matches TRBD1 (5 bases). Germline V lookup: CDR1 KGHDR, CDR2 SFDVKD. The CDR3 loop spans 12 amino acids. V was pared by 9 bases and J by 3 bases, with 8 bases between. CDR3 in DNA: TGTGCCACCGGGGACTACAATCAGCCCCAGCATTTT. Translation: CATGDYNQPQHF.

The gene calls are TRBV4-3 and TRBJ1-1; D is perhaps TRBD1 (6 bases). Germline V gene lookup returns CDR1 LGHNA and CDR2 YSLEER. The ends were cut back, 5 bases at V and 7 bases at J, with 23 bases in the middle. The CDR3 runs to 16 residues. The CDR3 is CASSKATIQGSGEAFF. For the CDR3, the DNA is TGCGCCAGCAGCAAAGCCACGATACAGGGTTCGGGTGAAGCTTTCTTT.

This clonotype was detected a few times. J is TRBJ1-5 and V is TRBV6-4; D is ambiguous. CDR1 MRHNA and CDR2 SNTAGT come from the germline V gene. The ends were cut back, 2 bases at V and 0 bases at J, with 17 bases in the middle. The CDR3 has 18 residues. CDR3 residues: CASSDPPMGSNSNQPQHF. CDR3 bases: TGTGCCAGCAGTGACCCGCCCATGGGGAGTAATAGCAATCAGCCCCAGCATTTT.

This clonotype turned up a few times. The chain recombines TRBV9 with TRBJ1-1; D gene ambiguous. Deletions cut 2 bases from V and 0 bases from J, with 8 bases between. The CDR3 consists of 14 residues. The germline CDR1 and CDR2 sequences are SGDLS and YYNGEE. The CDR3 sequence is CASSVDPVNTEAFF. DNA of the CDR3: TGTGCCAGCAGCGTTGATCCGGTGAACACTGAAGCTTTCTTT.

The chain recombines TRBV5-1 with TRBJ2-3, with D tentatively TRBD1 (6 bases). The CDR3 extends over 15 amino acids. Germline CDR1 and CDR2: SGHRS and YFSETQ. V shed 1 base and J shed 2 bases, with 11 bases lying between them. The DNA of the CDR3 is TGCGCCAGCAGCTTGTCGGACAGAACCACAGATACGCAGTATTTT. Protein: CASSLSDRTTDTQYF.

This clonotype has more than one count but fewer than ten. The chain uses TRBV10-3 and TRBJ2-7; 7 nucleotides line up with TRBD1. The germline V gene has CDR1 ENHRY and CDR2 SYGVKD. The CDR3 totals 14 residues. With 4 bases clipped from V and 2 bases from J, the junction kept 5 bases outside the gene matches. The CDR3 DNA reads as TGTGCCATCAGTGGTAGGGGGCAAGCCTACGAGCAGTACTTC. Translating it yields CAISGRGQAYEQYF.

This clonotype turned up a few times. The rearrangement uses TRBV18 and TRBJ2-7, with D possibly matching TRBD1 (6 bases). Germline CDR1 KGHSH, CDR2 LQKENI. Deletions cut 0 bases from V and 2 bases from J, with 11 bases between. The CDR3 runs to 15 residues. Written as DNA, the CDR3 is TGTGCCAGCTCACCACCTTTACGACAGGCCTACGAGCAGTACTTC. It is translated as CASSPPLRQAYEQYF.

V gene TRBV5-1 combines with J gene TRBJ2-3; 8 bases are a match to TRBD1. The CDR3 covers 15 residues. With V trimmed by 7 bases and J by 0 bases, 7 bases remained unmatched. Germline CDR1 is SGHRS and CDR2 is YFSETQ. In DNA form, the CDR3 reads TGCGCCAGCGGCCCCAGGGGGCTCAGCACAGATACGCAGTATTTT. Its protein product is CASGPRGLSTDTQYF.

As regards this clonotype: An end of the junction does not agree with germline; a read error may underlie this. The CDR3, as DNA: TGTGCCGGCAGCTCATACACCGGGAGACAAAGTTCGTTCTTC. As protein: CAGSSYTGRQSSFF. The chain combines TRBV7-2 with TRBJ2-1, with D perhaps matching TRBD2 (6 bases). The CDR3 runs 14 residues. The germline gives CDR1 SGHTA, CDR2 FQGNSA. Full variable domain (missing parts from reference TRBV7-2 and TRBJ2-1): GAGVSQSPSNKVTEKGKDVELRCDPISGHTALYWYRQSLGQGLEFLIYFQGNSAPDKSGLPSDRFSAERTGGSVSTLTIQRTQQEDSAVYLCAGSSYTGRQSSFFGPGTRLTVL.

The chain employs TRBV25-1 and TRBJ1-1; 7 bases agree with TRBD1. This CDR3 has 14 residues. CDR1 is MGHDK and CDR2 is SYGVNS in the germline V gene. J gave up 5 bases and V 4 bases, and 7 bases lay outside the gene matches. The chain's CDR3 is CASSANRGWTEAFF. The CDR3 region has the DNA TGTGCCAGCAGTGCCAACAGGGGATGGACTGAAGCTTTCTTT.

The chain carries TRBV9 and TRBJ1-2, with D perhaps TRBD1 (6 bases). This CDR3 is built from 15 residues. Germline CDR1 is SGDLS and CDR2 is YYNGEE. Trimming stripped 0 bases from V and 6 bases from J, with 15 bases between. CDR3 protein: CASSVEFGGGNGYTF. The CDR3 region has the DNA TGTGCCAGCAGCGTAGAATTCGGAGGGGGGAATGGCTACACCTTC.

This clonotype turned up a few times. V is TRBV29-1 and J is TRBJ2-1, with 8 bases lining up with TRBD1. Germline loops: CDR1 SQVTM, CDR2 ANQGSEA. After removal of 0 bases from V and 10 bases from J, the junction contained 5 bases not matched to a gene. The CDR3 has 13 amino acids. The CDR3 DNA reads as TGCAGCGTTGAAGACCCCAGGGGGCGCGAGCAGTTCTTC. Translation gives CSVEDPRGREQFF.

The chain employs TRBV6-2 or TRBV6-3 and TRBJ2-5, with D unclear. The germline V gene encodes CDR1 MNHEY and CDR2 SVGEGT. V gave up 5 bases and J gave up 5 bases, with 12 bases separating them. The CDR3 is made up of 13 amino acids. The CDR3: CASSGSRRETQYF. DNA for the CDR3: TGTGCCAGCAGTGGGTCTAGGCGGGAGACCCAGTACTTC.

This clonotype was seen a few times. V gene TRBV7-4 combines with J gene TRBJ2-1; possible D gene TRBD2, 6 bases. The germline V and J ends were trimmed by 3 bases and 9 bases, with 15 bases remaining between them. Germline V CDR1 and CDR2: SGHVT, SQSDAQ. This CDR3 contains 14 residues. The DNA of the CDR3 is TGTGCCAGCAGCTTGGTAGGACGGGGAGGTGAGCAGTTCTTC. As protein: CASSLVGRGGEQFF.

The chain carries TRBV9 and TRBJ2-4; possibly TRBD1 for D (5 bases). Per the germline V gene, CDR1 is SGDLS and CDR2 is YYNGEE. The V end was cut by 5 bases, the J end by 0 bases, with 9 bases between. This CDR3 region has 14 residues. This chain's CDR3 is CASSAQGAKNIQYF. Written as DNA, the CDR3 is TGTGCCAGCAGTGCGCAGGGAGCCAAAAACATTCAGTACTTC. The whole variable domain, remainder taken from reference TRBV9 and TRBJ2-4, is DSGVTQTPKHLITATGQRVTLRCSPRSGDLSVYWYQQSLDQGLQFLIQYYNGEERAKGNILERFSAQQFPDLHSELNLSSLELGDSALYFCASSAQGAKNIQYFGAGTRLSVL.

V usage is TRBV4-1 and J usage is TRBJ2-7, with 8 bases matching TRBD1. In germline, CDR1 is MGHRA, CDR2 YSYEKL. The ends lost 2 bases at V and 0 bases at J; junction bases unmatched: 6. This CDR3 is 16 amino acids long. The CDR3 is CASSQWTGMSSYEQYF. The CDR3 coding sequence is TGCGCCAGCAGCCAATGGACAGGGATGAGCTCCTACGAGCAGTACTTC.

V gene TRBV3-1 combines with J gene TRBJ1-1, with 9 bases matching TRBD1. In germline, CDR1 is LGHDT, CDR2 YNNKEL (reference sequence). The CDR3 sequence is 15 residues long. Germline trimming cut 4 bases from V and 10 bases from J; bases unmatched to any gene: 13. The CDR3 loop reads CASSLTGGAGEGAFF. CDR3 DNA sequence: TGTGCCAGCAGCCTGACAGGGGGAGCCGGGGAGGGAGCTTTCTTT.

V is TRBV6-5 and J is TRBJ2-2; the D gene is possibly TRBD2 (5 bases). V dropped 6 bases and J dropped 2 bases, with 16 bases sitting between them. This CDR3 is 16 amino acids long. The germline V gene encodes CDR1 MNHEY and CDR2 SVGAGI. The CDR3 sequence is CASSPGVRTNTGELFF. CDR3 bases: TGTGCCAGCAGCCCCGGAGTAAGGACTAACACCGGGGAGCTGTTTTTT.

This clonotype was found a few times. CDR3 protein: CSARGDSYSPLHF. CDR3 coding DNA: TGCAGTGCTAGGGGGGACTCCTATTCACCCCTCCACTTT. The V and J genes are TRBV20-1 and TRBJ1-6; tentatively, D is TRBD1 (5 bases). Trimming stripped 3 bases from V and 8 bases from J, with 11 bases between. The V gene's germline CDR1 is DFQATT and CDR2 SNEGSKA (reference sequence). The CDR3 totals 13 residues.

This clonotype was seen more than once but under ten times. CDR3 loop: CASSPGTSLANYGYTF. The CDR3 region has the DNA TGTGCCAGCAGTCCCGGGACATCTCTAGCTAACTATGGCTACACCTTC. V usage is TRBV6-1 and J usage is TRBJ1-2; TRBD1 is a possible D gene (6 bases). Germline CDR1 MNHNS, CDR2 SASEGT. This CDR3 region has 16 residues. Trimming cost V 5 bases and J 0 bases, with 16 bases left between them.